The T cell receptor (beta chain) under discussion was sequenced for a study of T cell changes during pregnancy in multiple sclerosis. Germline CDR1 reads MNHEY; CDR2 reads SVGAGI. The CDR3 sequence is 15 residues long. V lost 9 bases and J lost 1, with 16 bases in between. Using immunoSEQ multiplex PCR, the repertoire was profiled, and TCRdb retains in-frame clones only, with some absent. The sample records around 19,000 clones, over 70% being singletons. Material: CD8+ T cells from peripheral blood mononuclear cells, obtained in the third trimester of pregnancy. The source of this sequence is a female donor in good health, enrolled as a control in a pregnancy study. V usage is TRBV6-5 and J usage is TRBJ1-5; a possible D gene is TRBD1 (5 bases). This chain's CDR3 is CASIRTGGSNQPQHF. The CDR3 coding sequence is TGTGCCAGTATACGGACGGGGGGGAGCAATCAGCCCCAGCATTTT.